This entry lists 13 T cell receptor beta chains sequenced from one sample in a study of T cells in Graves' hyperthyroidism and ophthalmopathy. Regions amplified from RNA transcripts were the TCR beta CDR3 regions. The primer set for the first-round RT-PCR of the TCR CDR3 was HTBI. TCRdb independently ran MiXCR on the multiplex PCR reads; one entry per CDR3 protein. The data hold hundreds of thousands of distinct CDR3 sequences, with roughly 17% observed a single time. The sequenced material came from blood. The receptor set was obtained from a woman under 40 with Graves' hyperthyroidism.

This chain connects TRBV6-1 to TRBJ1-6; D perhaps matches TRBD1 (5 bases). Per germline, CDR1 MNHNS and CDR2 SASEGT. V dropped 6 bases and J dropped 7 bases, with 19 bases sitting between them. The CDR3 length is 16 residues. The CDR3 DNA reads TGTGCCAGCAGAAGAGACAGTTTACGGTCCAATTCACCCCTCCACTTT. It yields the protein CASRRDSLRSNSPLHF.

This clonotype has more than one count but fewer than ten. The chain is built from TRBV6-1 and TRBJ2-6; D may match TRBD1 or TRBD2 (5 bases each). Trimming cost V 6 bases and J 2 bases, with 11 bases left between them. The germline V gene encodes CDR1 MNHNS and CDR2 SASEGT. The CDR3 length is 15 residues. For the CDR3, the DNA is TGTGCCAGCAGCAGGGACGGCCCTGGGGCCAACGTCCTGACTTTC. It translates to CASSRDGPGANVLTF.

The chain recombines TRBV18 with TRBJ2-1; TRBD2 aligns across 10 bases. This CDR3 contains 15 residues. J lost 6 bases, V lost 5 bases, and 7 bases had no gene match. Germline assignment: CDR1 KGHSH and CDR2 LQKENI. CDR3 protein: CASSAGLARINEQFF. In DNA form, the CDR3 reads TGTGCCAGCTCAGCGGGACTAGCGAGGATCAATGAGCAGTTCTTC.

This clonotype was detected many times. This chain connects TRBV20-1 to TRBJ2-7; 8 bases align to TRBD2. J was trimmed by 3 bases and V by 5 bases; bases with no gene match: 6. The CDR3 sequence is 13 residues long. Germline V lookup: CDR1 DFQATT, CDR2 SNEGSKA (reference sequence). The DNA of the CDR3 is TGCAGTGCTCGCCCAGCGGGGGACTACGAGCAGTACTTC. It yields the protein CSARPAGDYEQYF.

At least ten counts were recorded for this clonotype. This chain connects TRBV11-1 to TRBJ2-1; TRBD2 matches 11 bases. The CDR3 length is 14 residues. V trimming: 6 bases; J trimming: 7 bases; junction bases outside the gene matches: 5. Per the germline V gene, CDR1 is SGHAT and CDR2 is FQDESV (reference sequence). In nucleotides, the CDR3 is TGTGCCAGCAGGAGTCTAGCGGGGGGAAATGAGCAGTTCTTC. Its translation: CASRSLAGGNEQFF.

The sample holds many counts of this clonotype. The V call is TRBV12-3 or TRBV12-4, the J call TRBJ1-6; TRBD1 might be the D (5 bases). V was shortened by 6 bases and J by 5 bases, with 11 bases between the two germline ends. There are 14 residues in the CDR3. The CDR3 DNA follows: TGTGCCAGCAGCCGGGACGCAAATAATTCACCCCTCCACTTT. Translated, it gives CASSRDANNSPLHF.

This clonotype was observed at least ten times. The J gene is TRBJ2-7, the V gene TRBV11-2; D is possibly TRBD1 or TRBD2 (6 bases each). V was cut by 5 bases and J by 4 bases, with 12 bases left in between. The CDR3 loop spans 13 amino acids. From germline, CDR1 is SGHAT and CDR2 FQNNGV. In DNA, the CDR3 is TGTGCCAGCAGCATACAGGGAGGATACGAGCAGTACTTC. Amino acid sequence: CASSIQGGYEQYF. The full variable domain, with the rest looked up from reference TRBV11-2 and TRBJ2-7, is EAGVAQSPRYKIIEKRQSVAFWCNPISGHATLYWYQQILGQGPKLLIQFQNNGVVDDSQLPKDRFSAERLKGVDSTLKIQPAKLEDSAVYLCASSIQGGYEQYFGPGTRLTVT.

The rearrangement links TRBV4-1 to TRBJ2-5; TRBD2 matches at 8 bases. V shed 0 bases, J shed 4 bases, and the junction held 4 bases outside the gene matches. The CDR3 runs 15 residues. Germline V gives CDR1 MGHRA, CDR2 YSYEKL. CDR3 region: CASSQDSREGETQYF. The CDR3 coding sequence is TGCGCCAGCAGCCAAGATTCACGGGAGGGAGAGACCCAGTACTTC.

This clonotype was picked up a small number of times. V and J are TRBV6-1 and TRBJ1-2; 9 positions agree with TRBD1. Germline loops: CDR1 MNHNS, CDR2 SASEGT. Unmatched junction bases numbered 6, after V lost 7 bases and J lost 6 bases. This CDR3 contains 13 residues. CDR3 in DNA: TGTGCCAGCACCGTGCGGACAGGGGATGGCTACACCTTC. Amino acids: CASTVRTGDGYTF.

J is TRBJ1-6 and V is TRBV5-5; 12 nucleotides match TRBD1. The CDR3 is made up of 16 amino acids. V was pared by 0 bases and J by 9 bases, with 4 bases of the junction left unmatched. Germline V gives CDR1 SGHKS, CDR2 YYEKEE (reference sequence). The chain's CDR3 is CASSLVGDRGRSPLHF. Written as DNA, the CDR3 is TGTGCCAGCAGCTTGGTAGGGGACAGGGGGCGTTCACCCCTCCACTTT.

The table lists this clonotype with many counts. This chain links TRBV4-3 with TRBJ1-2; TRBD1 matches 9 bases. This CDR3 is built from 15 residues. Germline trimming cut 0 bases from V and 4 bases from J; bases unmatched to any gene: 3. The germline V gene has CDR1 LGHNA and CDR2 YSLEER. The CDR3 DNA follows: TGCGCCAGCAGCCAAGATGCGACAGGGGGCTATGGCTACACCTTC. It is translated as CASSQDATGGYGYTF.

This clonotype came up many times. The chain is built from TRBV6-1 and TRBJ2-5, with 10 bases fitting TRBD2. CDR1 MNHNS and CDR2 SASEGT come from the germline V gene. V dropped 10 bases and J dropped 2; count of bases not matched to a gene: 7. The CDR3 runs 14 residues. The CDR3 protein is CAISTSGLQETQYF. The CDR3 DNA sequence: TGTGCCATCTCGACTAGCGGGCTTCAAGAGACCCAGTACTTC.

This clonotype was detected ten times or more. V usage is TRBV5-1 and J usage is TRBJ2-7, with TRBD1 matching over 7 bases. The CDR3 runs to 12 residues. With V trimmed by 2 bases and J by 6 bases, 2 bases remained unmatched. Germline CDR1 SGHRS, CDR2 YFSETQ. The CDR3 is CASSFDRVEQYF. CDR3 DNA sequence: TGCGCCAGCAGCTTTGACAGGGTCGAGCAGTACTTC.